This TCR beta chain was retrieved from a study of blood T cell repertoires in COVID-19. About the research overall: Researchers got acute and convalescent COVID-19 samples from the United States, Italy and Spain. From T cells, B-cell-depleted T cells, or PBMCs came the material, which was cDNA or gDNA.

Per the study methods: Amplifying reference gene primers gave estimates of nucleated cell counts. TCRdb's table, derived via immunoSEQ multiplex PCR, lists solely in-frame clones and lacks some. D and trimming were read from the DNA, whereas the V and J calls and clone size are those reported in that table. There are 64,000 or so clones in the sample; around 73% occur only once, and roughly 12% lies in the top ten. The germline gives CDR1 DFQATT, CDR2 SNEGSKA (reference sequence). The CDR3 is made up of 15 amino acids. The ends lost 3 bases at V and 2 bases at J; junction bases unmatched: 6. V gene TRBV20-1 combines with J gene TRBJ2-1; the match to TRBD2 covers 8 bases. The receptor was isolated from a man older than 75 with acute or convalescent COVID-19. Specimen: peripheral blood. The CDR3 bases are TGCAGTGCTAGTGCCCCGGGACTAGCCTACAATGAGCAGTTCTTC. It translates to CSASAPGLAYNEQFF.